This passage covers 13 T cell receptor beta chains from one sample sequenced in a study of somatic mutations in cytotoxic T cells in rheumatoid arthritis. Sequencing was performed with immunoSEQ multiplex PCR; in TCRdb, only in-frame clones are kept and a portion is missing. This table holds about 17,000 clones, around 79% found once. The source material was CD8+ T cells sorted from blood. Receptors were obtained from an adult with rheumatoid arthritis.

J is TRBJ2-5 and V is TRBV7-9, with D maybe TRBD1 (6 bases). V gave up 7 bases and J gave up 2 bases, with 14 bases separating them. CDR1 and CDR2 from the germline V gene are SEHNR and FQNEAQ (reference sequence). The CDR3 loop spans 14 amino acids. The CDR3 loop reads CASNTVGQQETQYF. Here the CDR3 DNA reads TGTGCCAGCAATACCGTCGGACAGCAAGAGACCCAGTACTTC.

The CDR3 DNA reads as TGTGCCAGCAGTTTAACTGGCCTGGCCGACACTGAAGCTTTCTTT. It is translated as CASSLTGLADTEAFF. The chain couples TRBV27 to TRBJ1-1; D is unresolved. The CDR3 extends over 15 amino acids. Trimming removed 2 bases at V and 3 bases at J, with 13 bases between. The germline CDR1 and CDR2 sequences are MNHEY and SMNVEV (reference sequence).

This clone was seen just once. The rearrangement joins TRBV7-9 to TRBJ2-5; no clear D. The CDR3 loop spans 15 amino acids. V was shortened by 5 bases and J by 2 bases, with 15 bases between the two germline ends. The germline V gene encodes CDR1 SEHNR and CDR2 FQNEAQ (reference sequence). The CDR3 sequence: CASSHGPWDQETQYF. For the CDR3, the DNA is TGTGCCAGCAGCCACGGCCCCTGGGATCAAGAGACCCAGTACTTC.

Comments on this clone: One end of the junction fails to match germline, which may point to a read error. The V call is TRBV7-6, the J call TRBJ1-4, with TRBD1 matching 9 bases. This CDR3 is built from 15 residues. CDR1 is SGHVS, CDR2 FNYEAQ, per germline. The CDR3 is CASSVAGTGYEKLFF. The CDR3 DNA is TGTGCCAGCAGCGTAGCCGGGACAGGGTATGAAAAACTGTTTTTT.

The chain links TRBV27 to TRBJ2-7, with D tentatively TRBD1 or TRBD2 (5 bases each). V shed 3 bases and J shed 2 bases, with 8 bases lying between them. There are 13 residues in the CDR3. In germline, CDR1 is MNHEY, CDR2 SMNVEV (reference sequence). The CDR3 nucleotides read TGTGCCAGCAGTTTGAGGGGCCCCTACGAGCAGTACTTC. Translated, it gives CASSLRGPYEQYF.

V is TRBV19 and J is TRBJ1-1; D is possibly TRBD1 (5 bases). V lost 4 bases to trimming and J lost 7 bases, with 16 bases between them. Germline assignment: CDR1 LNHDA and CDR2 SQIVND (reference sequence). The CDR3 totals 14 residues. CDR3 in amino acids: CASSTPGAQVEAFF. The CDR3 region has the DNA TGTGCCAGTAGTACCCCCGGGGCCCAAGTTGAAGCTTTCTTT.

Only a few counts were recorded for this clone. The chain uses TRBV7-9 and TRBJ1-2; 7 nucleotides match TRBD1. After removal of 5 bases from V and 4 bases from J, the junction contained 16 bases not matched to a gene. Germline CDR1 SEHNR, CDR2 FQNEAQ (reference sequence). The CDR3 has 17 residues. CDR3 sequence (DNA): TGTGCCAGCAGCCCGCGGAGTACAGGGGATGGAAGCTATGGCTACACCTTC. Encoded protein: CASSPRSTGDGSYGYTF.

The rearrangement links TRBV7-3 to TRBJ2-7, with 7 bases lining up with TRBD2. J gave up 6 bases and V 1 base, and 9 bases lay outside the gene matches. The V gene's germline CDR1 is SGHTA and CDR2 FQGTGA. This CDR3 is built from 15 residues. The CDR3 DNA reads TGTGCCAGCAGCTTAAACGGAGCGGGGACTACCGAGCAGTACTTC. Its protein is CASSLNGAGTTEQYF.

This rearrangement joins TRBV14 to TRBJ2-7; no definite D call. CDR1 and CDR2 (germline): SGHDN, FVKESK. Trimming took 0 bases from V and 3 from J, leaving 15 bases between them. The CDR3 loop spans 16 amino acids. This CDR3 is CASSQDSQGPRYEQYF. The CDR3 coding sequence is TGTGCCAGCAGCCAAGACTCCCAAGGCCCTCGCTACGAGCAGTACTTC.

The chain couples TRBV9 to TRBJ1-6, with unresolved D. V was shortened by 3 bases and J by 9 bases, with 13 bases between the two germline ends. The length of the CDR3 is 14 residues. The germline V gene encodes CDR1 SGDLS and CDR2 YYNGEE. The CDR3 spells CASSAHEGLSPLHF. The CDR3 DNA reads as TGTGCCAGCAGCGCGCACGAAGGGCTTTCACCCCTCCACTTT.

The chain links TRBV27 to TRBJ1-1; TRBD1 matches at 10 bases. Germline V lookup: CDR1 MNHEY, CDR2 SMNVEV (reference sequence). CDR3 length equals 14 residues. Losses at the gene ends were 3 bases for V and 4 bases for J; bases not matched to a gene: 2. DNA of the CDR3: TGTGCCAGCAGTTTGGGACAGGGGCTCACTGAAGCTTTCTTT. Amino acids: CASSLGQGLTEAFF.

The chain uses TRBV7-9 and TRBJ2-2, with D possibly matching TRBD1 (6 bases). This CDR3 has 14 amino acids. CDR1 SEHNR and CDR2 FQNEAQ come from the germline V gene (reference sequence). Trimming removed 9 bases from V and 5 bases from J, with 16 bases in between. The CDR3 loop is CASRGHKSTGELFF. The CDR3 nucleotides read TGTGCCAGTAGGGGACACAAGTCTACCGGGGAGCTGTTTTTT.

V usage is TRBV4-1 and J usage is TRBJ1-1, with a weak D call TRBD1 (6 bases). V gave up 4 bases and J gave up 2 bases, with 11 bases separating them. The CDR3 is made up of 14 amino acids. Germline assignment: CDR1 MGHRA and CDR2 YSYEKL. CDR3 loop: CASSRTRGNTEAFF. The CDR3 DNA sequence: TGCGCCAGCAGCCGAACCAGGGGAAACACTGAAGCTTTCTTT.